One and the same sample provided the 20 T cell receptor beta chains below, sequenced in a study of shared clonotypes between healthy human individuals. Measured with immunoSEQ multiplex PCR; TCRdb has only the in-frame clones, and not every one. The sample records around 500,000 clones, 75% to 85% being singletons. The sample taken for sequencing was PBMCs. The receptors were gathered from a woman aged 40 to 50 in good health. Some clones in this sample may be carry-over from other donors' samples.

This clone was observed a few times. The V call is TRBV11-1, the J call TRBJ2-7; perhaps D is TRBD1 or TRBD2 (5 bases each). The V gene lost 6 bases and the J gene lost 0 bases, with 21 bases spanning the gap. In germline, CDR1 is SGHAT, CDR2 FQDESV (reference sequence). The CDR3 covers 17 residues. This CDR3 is CASSRGPDSRSSYEQYF. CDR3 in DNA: TGTGCCAGCAGTCGGGGCCCGGACTCAAGGAGCTCCTACGAGCAGTACTTC. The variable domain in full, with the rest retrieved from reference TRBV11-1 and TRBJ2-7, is EAEVAQSPRYKITEKSQAVAFWCDPISGHATLYWYRQILGQGPELLVQFQDESVVDDSQLPKDRFSAERLKGVDSTLKIQPAELGDSAMYLCASSRGPDSRSSYEQYFGPGTRLTVT.

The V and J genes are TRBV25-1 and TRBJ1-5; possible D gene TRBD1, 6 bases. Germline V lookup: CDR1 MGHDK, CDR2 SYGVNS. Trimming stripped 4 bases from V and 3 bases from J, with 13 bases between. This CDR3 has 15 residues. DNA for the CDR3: TGTGCCAGCAGTGCAGGGGCGCTCGTCAATCAGCCCCAGCATTTT. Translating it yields CASSAGALVNQPQHF. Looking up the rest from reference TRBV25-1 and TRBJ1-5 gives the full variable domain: EADIYQTPRYLVIGTGKKITLECSQTMGHDKMYWYQQDPGMELHLIHYSYGVNSTEKGDLSSESTVSRIRTEHFPLTLESARPSHTSQYLCASSAGALVNQPQHFGDGTRLSIL.

CDR3 amino acids: CASSFGETPSEQFF. The CDR3 DNA sequence: TGCGCCAGCAGCTTCGGGGAGACCCCCAGTGAGCAGTTCTTC. This chain connects TRBV5-1 to TRBJ2-1, with D perhaps TRBD2 (5 bases). Trimming cost V 2 bases and J 9 bases, with 15 bases left between them. The CDR3 totals 14 residues. Germline CDR1 SGHRS, CDR2 YFSETQ.

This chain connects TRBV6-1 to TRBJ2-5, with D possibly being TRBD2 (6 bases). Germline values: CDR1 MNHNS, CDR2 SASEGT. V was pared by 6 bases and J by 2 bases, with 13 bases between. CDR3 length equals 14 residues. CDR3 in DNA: TGTGCCAGCAGCCGTAGCGGCATACAAGAGACCCAGTACTTC. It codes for CASSRSGIQETQYF.

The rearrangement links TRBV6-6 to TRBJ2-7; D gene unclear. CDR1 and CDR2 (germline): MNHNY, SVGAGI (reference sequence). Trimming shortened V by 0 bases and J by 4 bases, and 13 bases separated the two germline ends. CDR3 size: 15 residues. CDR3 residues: CASSYSSGREYEQYF. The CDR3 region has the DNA TGTGCCAGCAGTTACTCGAGTGGCAGAGAGTACGAGCAGTACTTC.

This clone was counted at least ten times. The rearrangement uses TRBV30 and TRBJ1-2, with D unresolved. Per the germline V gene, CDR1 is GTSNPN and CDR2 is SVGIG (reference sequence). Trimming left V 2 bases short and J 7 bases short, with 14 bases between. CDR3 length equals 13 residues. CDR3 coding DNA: TGTGCCTGGAGTTTAGGTCCAACGGCTGGCTACACCTTC. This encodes CAWSLGPTAGYTF. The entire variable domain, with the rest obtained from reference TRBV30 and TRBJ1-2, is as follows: SQTIHQWPATLVQPVGSPLSLECTVEGTSNPNLYWYRQAAGRGLQLLFYSVGIGQISSEVPQNLSASRPQDRQFILSSKKLLLSDSGFYLCAWSLGPTAGYTFGSGTRLTVV.

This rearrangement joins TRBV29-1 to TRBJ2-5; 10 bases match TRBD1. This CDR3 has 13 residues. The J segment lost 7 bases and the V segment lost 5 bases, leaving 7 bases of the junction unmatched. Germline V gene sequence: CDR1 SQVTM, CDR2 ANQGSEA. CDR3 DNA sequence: TGCAGCGTTCCGACAGGGGGCATGGGGACCCAGTACTTC. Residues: CSVPTGGMGTQYF.

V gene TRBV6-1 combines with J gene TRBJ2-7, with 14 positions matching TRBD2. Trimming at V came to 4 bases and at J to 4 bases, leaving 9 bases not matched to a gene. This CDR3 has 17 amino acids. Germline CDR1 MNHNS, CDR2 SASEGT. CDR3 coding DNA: TGTGCCAGCAGTGCCCGCCGGGGACTAGCGGGAGTATACGAGCAGTACTTC. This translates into CASSARRGLAGVYEQYF.

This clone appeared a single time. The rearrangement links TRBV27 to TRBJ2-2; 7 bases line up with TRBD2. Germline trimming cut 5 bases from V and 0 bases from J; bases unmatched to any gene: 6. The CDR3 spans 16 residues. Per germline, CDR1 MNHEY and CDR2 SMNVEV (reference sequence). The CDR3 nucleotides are TGTGCCAGCAGTCCTTATGCGGGGGCGAACACCGGGGAGCTGTTTTTT. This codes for CASSPYAGANTGELFF.

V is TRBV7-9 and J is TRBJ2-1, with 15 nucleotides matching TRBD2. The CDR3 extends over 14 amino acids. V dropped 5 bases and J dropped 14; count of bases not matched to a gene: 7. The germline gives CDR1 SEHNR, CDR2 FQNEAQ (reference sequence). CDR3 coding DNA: TGTGCCAGCAGCCCCGGGACTAGCGGGAGGCCGGAGTTCTTC. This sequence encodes CASSPGTSGRPEFF.

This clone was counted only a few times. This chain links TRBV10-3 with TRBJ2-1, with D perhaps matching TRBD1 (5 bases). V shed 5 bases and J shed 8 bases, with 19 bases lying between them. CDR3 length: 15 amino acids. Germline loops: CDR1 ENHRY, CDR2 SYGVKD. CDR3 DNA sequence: TGTGCCATCAGTCCCGCAAGGGGAAGTGAGGATGAGCAGTTCTTC. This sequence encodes CAISPARGSEDEQFF.

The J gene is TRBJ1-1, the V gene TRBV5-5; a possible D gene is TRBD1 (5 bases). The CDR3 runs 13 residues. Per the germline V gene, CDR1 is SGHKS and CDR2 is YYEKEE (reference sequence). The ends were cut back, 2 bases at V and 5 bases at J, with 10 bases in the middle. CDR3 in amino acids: CASSFDRDTEAFF. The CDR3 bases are TGTGCCAGCAGCTTTGACAGAGATACTGAAGCTTTCTTT.

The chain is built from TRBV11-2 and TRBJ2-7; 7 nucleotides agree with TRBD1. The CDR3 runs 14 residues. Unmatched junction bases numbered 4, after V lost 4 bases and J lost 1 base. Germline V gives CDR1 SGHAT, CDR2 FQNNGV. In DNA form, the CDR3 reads TGTGCCAGCAGCTCTGACAGGGAGTCCTACGAGCAGTACTTC. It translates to CASSSDRESYEQYF.

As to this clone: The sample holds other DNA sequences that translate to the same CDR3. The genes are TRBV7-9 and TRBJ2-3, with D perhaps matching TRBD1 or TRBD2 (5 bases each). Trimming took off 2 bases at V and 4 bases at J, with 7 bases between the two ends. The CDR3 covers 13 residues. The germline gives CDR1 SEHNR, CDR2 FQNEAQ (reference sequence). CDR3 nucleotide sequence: TGTGCCAGCAGCTTACGGGGCTCAGATACGCAGTATTTT. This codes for CASSLRGSDTQYF. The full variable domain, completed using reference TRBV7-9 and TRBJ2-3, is DTGVSQNPRHKITKRGQNVTFRCDPISEHNRLYWYRQTLGQGPEFLTYFQNEAQLEKSRLLSDRFSAERPKGSFSTLEIQRTEQGDSAMYLCASSLRGSDTQYFGPGTRLTVL.

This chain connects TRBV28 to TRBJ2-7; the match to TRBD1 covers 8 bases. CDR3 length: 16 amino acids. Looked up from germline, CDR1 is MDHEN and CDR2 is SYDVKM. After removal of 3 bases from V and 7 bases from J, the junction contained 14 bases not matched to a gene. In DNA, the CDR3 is TGTGCCAGCAGTTTCGCGGGCCTGACAGGGGCGGGAGAGCAGTACTTC. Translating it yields CASSFAGLTGAGEQYF.

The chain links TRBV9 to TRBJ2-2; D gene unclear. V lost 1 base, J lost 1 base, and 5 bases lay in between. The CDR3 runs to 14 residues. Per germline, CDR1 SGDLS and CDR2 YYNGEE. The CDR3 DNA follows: TGTGCCAGCAGCGTAACACAGAACACCGGGGAGCTGTTTTTT. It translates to CASSVTQNTGELFF.

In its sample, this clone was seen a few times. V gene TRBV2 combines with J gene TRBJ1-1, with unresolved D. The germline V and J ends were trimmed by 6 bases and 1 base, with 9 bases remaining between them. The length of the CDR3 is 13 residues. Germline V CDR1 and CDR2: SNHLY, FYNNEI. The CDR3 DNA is TGTGCCAGCAGCGCCCTACCGAACACTGAAGCTTTCTTT. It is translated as CASSALPNTEAFF.

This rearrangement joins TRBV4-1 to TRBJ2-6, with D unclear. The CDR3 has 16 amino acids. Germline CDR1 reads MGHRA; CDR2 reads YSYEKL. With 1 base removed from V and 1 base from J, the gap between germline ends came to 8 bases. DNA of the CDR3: TGCGCCAGCAGCCAAGCAGGACGATCTGGGGCCAACGTCCTGACTTTC. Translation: CASSQAGRSGANVLTF.

CDR3 DNA: TGTGCCAGCAGAACGACAGGGGTTGAGCAGTACTTC. Amino acid sequence: CASRTTGVEQYF. The chain joins TRBV6-5 to TRBJ2-7, with 8 bases lining up with TRBD1. V dropped 6 bases and J dropped 7; count of bases not matched to a gene: 5. CDR1 and CDR2 from the germline V gene are MNHEY and SVGAGI. This CDR3 has 12 amino acids.

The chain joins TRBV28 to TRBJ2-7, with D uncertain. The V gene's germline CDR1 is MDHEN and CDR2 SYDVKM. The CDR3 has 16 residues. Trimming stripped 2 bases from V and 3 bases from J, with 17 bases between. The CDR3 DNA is TGTGCCAGCAGTTTAAATGGGTACGGGCAAGGCTACGAGCAGTACTTC. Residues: CASSLNGYGQGYEQYF.